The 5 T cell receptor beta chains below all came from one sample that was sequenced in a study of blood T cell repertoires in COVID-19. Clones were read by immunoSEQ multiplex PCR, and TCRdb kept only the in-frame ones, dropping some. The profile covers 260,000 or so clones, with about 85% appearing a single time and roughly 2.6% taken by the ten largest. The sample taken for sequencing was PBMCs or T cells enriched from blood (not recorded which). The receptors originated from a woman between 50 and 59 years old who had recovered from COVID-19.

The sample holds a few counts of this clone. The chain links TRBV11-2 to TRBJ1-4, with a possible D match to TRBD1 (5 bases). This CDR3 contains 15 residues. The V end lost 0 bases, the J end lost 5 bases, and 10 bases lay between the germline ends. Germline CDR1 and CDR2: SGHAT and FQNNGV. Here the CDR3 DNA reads TGTGCCAGCAGCTTAGATTACCAGGGAAATGAAAAACTGTTTTTT. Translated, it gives CASSLDYQGNEKLFF.

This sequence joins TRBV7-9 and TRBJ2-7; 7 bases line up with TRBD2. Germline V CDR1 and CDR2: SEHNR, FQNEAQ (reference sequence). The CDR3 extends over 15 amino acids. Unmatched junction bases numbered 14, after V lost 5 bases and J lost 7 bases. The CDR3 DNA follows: TGTGCCAGCAGCAGTGGACTAGTTGCCCCTCATGAGCAGTACTTC. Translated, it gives CASSSGLVAPHEQYF.

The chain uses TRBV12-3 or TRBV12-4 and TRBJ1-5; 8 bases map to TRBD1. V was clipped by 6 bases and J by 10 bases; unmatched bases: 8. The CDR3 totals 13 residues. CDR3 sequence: CASRETGAGPQHF. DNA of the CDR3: TGTGCCAGCAGGGAGACAGGGGCCGGACCCCAGCATTTT.

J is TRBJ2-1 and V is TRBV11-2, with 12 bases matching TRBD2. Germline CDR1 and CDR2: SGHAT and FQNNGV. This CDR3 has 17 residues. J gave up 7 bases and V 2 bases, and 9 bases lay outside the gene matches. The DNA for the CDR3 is TGTGCCAGCAGCTTAAGACCTAGCGGGGGGGCCTTGAATGAGCAGTTCTTC. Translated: CASSLRPSGGALNEQFF.

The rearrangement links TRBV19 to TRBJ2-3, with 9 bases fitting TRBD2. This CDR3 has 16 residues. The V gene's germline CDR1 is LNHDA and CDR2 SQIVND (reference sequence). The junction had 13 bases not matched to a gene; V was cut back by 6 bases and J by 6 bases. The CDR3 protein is CASRPGRASGVDTQYF. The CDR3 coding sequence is TGTGCCAGTAGACCCGGCAGGGCTAGCGGGGTGGATACGCAGTATTTT.